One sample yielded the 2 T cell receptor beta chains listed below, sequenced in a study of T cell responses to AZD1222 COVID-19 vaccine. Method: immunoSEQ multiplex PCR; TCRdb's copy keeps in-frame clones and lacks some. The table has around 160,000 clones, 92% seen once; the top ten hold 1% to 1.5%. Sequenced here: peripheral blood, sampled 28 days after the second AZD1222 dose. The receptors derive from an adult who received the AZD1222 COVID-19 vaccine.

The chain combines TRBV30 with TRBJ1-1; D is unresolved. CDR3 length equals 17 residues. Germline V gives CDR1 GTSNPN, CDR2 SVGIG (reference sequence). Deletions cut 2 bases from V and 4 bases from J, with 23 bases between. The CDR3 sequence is CAWSMWSAYRRGTEAFF. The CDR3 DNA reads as TGTGCCTGGAGTATGTGGTCAGCCTATAGACGGGGCACTGAAGCTTTCTTT.

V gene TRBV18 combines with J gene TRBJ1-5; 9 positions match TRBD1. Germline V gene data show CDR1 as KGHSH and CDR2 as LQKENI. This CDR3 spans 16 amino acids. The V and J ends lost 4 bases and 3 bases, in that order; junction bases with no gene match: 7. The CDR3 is CASSLGQGQLNQPQHF. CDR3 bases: TGTGCCAGCTCACTGGGACAGGGACAGCTCAATCAGCCCCAGCATTTT. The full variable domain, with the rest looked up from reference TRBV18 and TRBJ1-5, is NAGVMQNPRHLVRRRGQEARLRCSPMKGHSHVYWYRQLPEEGLKFMVYLQKENIIDESGMPKERFSAEFPKEGPSILRIQQVVRGDSAAYFCASSLGQGQLNQPQHFGDGTRLSIL.